The next 21 T cell receptor beta chains were all read from a single sample in a study of CD8 T cells in ankylosing spondylitis. Each CDR3 protein gets one entry after TCRdb re-called the 5' RACE reads with MiXCR. The sample shows approximately 250,000 distinct CDR3 sequences, under 12% of them seen only once. Sequences were obtained from blood, either unsorted or a sorted T cell fraction (not recorded which). The source of these receptors is a male donor with ankylosing spondylitis or in good health (not recorded which).

This clonotype was recorded at least ten times. J is TRBJ2-2 and V is TRBV29-1, with TRBD2 matching over 8 bases. This CDR3 comprises 14 residues. The V and J ends lost 4 bases and 3 bases, in that order; junction bases with no gene match: 4. Germline CDR1 reads SQVTM; CDR2 reads ANQGSEA. CDR3 nucleotides: TGCAGCGTTGGGGGCGGGAGGCACACCGGGGAGCTGTTTTTT. It is translated as CSVGGGRHTGELFF.

This clonotype came up many times. This chain connects TRBV2 to TRBJ1-2; the D is unclear. Trimming shortened V by 2 bases and J by 7 bases, and 14 bases separated the two germline ends. The CDR3 is 14 residues long. Per germline, CDR1 SNHLY and CDR2 FYNNEI. The CDR3 region is CASSELPSPLGYTF. The CDR3 DNA reads TGTGCCAGCAGTGAACTTCCAAGTCCCCTTGGCTACACCTTC.

The chain has TRBV12-3 or TRBV12-4 and TRBJ1-2; D gene uncertain. Trimming left V 3 bases short and J 8 bases short, with 19 bases between. CDR3 length: 15 residues. The CDR3 region is CASSFGGRSLGGYTF. CDR3 bases: TGTGCCAGCAGTTTTGGTGGCAGGTCCTTGGGAGGCTACACCTTC.

This clonotype was seen at least ten times. This chain links TRBV4-1 with TRBJ1-1; 8 bases line up with TRBD1. Germline V lookup: CDR1 MGHRA, CDR2 YSYEKL. This CDR3 has 14 residues. V gave up 4 bases and J gave up 1 base; unmatched junction bases: 2. This chain's CDR3 is CASSRGQGNTEAFF. CDR3 DNA sequence: TGCGCCAGCAGCCGTGGACAGGGGAACACTGAAGCTTTCTTT.

The sample holds a few counts of this clonotype. The chain uses TRBV19 and TRBJ2-7; D not certain. Per germline, CDR1 LNHDA and CDR2 SQIVND (reference sequence). This CDR3 comprises 14 residues. With 7 bases removed from V and 6 bases from J, the gap between germline ends came to 19 bases. The CDR3 DNA sequence: TGTGCCAGTACCACGACGGATTTTCCTGGCGAGCAGTACTTC. Amino acids: CASTTTDFPGEQYF.

The genes are TRBV15 and TRBJ2-1; 8 bases match TRBD2. From germline, CDR1 is LNHNV and CDR2 YYDKDF (reference sequence). Trimming removed 0 bases from V and 12 bases from J; junction bases left unmatched: 16. The CDR3 is 17 residues long. The CDR3 DNA follows: TGTGCCACCAGCAGAGATTGGACCGGGACTAGAGGTCTTCGGCAGTTCTTC. This encodes CATSRDWTGTRGLRQFF.

This clonotype showed up just a few times. This rearrangement joins TRBV6-5 to TRBJ1-1, with D perhaps matching TRBD1 (6 bases). The CDR3 runs to 15 residues. V lost 0 bases and J 5 bases, leaving 13 bases between the germline ends. In germline, CDR1 is MNHEY, CDR2 SVGAGI. The CDR3, as DNA: TGTGCCAGCAGTTACTCGGTTGGGGGCCGGACTGAAGCTTTCTTT. Amino acid sequence: CASSYSVGGRTEAFF.

This clonotype was detected ten times or more. The chain couples TRBV12-3 or TRBV12-4 to TRBJ2-1; 11 positions agree with TRBD2. CDR3 size: 15 residues. After removal of 6 bases from V and 7 bases from J, the junction contained 8 bases not matched to a gene. The CDR3: CASSSLAGELNEQFF. The CDR3 DNA follows: TGTGCCAGCAGCTCACTAGCGGGAGAGCTGAATGAGCAGTTCTTC.

This clonotype was seen more than once but under ten times. J is TRBJ1-1 and V is TRBV20-1; 8 nucleotides match TRBD1. CDR3 length: 13 amino acids. CDR1 is DFQATT, CDR2 SNEGSKA, per germline (reference sequence). V trimming: 5 bases; J trimming: 3 bases; junction bases outside the gene matches: 5. CDR3: CSALQQGDTEAFF. The CDR3 bases are TGCAGTGCTTTACAACAGGGGGACACTGAAGCTTTCTTT.

This clonotype was counted ten times or more. The rearrangement joins TRBV2 to TRBJ1-5, with 7 bases matching TRBD1. CDR3 length: 14 residues. The V gene end was trimmed by 1 base and the J gene end by 15 bases; junction bases not matched to a gene: 12. Germline CDR1 reads SNHLY; CDR2 reads FYNNEI. This chain's CDR3 is CASSEGTGPVGGHF. DNA for the CDR3: TGTGCCAGCAGTGAAGGGACAGGTCCTGTGGGGGGGCATTTT.

This clonotype has ten or more counts. The J gene is TRBJ2-1, the V gene TRBV5-1; TRBD2 matches 7 bases. The CDR3 runs 17 residues. J gave up 7 bases and V 3 bases, and 16 bases lay outside the gene matches. The V gene's germline CDR1 is SGHRS and CDR2 YFSETQ. CDR3 in amino acids: CASSSPRESGIRNEQFF. In nucleotides, the CDR3 is TGCGCCAGCAGCTCCCCTCGGGAGAGCGGGATACGAAATGAGCAGTTCTTC.

This clonotype has a count of ten or more. The chain uses TRBV25-1 and TRBJ2-1; the D is unclear. The V gene lost 4 bases and the J gene lost 5 bases, with 9 bases spanning the gap. CDR3 length: 13 residues. Germline CDR1 is MGHDK and CDR2 is SYGVNS. In DNA, the CDR3 is TGTGCCAGCAGTGCCCAGGCCCACAATGAGCAGTTCTTC. Its translation: CASSAQAHNEQFF.

This clonotype has a count of ten or more. This chain links TRBV20-1 with TRBJ1-6; a weak D match, TRBD1 (5 bases). This CDR3 has 15 residues. Germline lookup yields CDR1 DFQATT and CDR2 SNEGSKA (reference sequence). The germline V and J ends were trimmed by 0 bases and 7 bases, with 13 bases remaining between them. CDR3 bases: TGCAGTGCTAGAGATGGTACAGGTTGGAATTCACCCCTCCACTTT. It encodes CSARDGTGWNSPLHF.

This clonotype came up many times. The gene calls are TRBV7-9 and TRBJ2-3, with D perhaps TRBD2 (5 bases). V lost 11 bases, J lost 10 bases, and 19 bases lay in between. Looked up from germline, CDR1 is SEHNR and CDR2 is FQNEAQ (reference sequence). The CDR3 covers 12 residues. CDR3 region: CAGGPGSLAQYF. For the CDR3, the DNA is TGTGCCGGAGGACCGGGTTCCCTTGCGCAGTATTTT.

The V and J genes are TRBV10-3 and TRBJ2-5; D perhaps matches TRBD1 (6 bases). The CDR3 has 14 amino acids. Trimming removed 11 bases from V and 3 bases from J, with 19 bases in between. CDR1 is ENHRY, CDR2 SYGVKD, per germline. The CDR3 DNA is TGTGCCTCAAACAGGGCACCAACCGAAGAGACCCAGTACTTC. Translating gives CASNRAPTEETQYF.

This rearrangement joins TRBV10-3 to TRBJ2-7, with D possibly being TRBD1 or TRBD2 (5 bases each). Germline V lookup: CDR1 ENHRY, CDR2 SYGVKD. Trimming stripped 6 bases from V and 7 bases from J, with 16 bases between. This CDR3 region has 13 residues. The CDR3 reads CAISAGTPGEQYF. In nucleotides, the CDR3 is TGTGCCATCAGCGCCGGGACCCCCGGGGAGCAGTACTTC.

This clonotype was observed many times. The chain recombines TRBV9 with TRBJ2-1; tentatively, D is TRBD1 or TRBD2 (6 bases each). Trimming pared 4 bases from V and 0 bases from J, leaving 11 bases between. This CDR3 spans 15 amino acids. Looked up from germline, CDR1 is SGDLS and CDR2 is YYNGEE. CDR3 bases: TGTGCCAGCAGCCCGGGGGCGGGCTCCTACAATGAGCAGTTCTTC. Translated: CASSPGAGSYNEQFF.

This clonotype has a count of ten or more. The chain links TRBV29-1 to TRBJ2-7; D not certain. Germline V gene data show CDR1 as SQVTM and CDR2 as ANQGSEA. CDR3 length: 12 residues. V was clipped by 3 bases and J by 0 bases, with 6 bases between them. CDR3 bases: TGCAGCGTTGAGGTAGACTCCTACGAGCAGTACTTC. Translating gives CSVEVDSYEQYF.

Only a few counts were recorded for this clonotype. Here the CDR3 reads CASSLHNSPLHF. CDR3 bases: TGTGCCAGCAGCTTACACAATTCACCCCTCCACTTT. The rearrangement joins TRBV7-9 to TRBJ1-6; D ambiguous. The length of the CDR3 is 12 residues. Trimming removed 2 bases at V and 7 bases at J, with 3 bases between. Germline assignment: CDR1 SEHNR and CDR2 FQNEAQ (reference sequence).

In its sample, this clonotype was seen many times. The chain joins TRBV2 to TRBJ1-5; 8 nucleotides agree with TRBD1. CDR3 size: 14 residues. Germline CDR1 is SNHLY and CDR2 is FYNNEI. Trimming took 1 base from V and 4 from J; bases not matched to a gene: 0. This CDR3 reads CASSEGQGNQPQHF. The CDR3 region has the DNA TGTGCCAGCAGTGAAGGACAGGGGAATCAGCCCCAGCATTTT. The entire variable domain, with the rest obtained from reference TRBV2 and TRBJ1-5, is as follows: EPEVTQTPSHQVTQMGQEVILRCVPISNHLYFYWYRQILGQKVEFLVSFYNNEISEKSEIFDDQFSVERPDGSNFTLKIRSTKLEDSAMYFCASSEGQGNQPQHFGDGTRLSIL.

There are many counts of this clonotype. The chain employs TRBV11-2 and TRBJ2-7, with TRBD1 identical over 8 bases. With V trimmed by 5 bases and J by 3 bases, 6 bases remained unmatched. The CDR3 has 14 amino acids. Germline V lookup: CDR1 SGHAT, CDR2 FQNNGV. CDR3 DNA sequence: TGTGCCAGCAGCCCTCAGGGGGCCCACTACGAGCAGTACTTC. Translated, it gives CASSPQGAHYEQYF.